This T cell receptor (beta chain) was retrieved from a study of T cell responses to AZD1222 COVID-19 vaccine. Whole-study findings and limits: With dominance at 160-218 and 743-854, vaccine-associated CD4 TCRs spanned spike. At study baseline, merely about 6 AZD1222 recipients were seropositive.

Data came from immunoSEQ multiplex PCR; TCRdb stores just in-frame clones and leaves some out. The sample carries some 150,000 clones, 94% recorded once. Comment on this clone: Its specificity is not known.

This TCR derives from an adult in good health. The material was peripheral blood, obtained on day 0 of AZD1222 vaccination.

CDR3: CATIIEMRKLFF. CDR3 DNA sequence: TGTGCCACCATCATAGAAATGAGGAAACTGTTTTTT. The chain carries TRBV6-5 and TRBJ1-4; the D is unclear. CDR1 MNHEY and CDR2 SVGAGI come from the germline V gene. V was shortened by 10 bases and J by 11 bases, with 17 bases between the two germline ends. The CDR3 is 12 residues long.